This T cell receptor beta chain was obtained from a study of T cells in localized non-small cell lung cancer. Sequencing used immunoSEQ multiplex PCR; TCRdb keeps in-frame clones, though not all of them. Found here are approximately 34,000 clones, around 85% of them singletons; the top ten hold 7% to 7.5%. Study-wide points: A single tumor region was sequenced, leaving heterogeneity possible. Longer overall survival was associated with a higher density of T cells in the blood. There was higher T cell clonality in uninvolved adjacent lung than in tumor, and it was highest there.

Trimming took 0 bases from V and 4 from J, leaving 15 bases between them. There are 16 residues in the CDR3. CDR1 MNHEY and CDR2 SMNVEV come from the germline V gene (reference sequence). Concerning this clone: Its antigen is still unknown.

This TCR came from a woman aged 40-70 years with stage I lung adenocarcinoma. The rearrangement uses TRBV27 and TRBJ1-2, with TRBD1 as a possible D gene (5 bases). The sequenced sample was peripheral blood, obtained before any cancer treatment. The CDR3 region has the DNA TGTGCCAGCAGTTTATCGTACCGCAGGGTTCTCTATGGCTACACCTTC. It encodes CASSLSYRRVLYGYTF.